Below are 10 T cell receptor beta chains sequenced from a single sample in a study of blood T cell repertoires in COVID-19. The assay was immunoSEQ multiplex PCR, and TCRdb's table has in-frame clones only and misses some. The sample consists of 300,000 to 450,000 clones, 80% to 90% of them appearing once. The sample consisted of peripheral blood. The receptors stem from a woman in her sixties or seventies with COVID-19, enrolled during active disease.

V usage is TRBV29-1 and J usage is TRBJ1-2, with TRBD1 matching 7 bases. After removal of 6 bases from V and 4 bases from J, the junction contained 8 bases not matched to a gene. CDR1 and CDR2 (germline): SQVTM, ANQGSEA. The CDR3 contains 13 residues. The CDR3: CSVPGTASYGYTF. CDR3 nucleotides: TGCAGCGTCCCGGGGACAGCTTCCTATGGCTACACCTTC. The full variable domain, its missing parts supplied by reference TRBV29-1 and TRBJ1-2, is SAVISQKPSRDICQRGTSLTIQCQVDSQVTMMFWYRQQPGQSLTLIATANQGSEATYESGFVIDKFPISRPNLTFSTLTVSNMSPEDSSIYLCSVPGTASYGYTFGSGTRLTVV.

The chain recombines TRBV5-1 with TRBJ2-7, with 7 bases lining up with TRBD1. Germline trimming cut 0 bases from V and 4 bases from J; bases unmatched to any gene: 7. Germline CDR1 SGHRS, CDR2 YFSETQ. The CDR3 covers 15 residues. The CDR3 region is CASSLAWDRYYEQYF. The CDR3, as DNA: TGCGCCAGCAGCTTGGCCTGGGACAGATATTACGAGCAGTACTTC.

Note on this clone: The same CDR3 arises from other DNA sequences in this sample as well. The J gene is TRBJ1-2, the V gene TRBV5-4, with 7 nucleotides matching TRBD1. With V trimmed by 4 bases and J by 5 bases, 5 bases remained unmatched. The germline CDR1 and CDR2 sequences are SGHNT and YYREEE (reference sequence). The length of the CDR3 is 13 residues. The CDR3 region has the DNA TGTGCCAGCAGCCCCGGGACAGCATATGGCTACACCTTC. Protein product: CASSPGTAYGYTF.

This chain links TRBV19 with TRBJ1-2; 7 bases line up with TRBD1. This CDR3 comprises 16 residues. The junction had 13 bases not matched to a gene; V was cut back by 7 bases and J by 2 bases. CDR1 and CDR2 from the germline V gene are LNHDA and SQIVND (reference sequence). CDR3 sequence (DNA): TGTGCCAGTAACCAGGACCGGGACAGCAAGAACTATGGCTACACCTTC. Its translation: CASNQDRDSKNYGYTF.

This clone was recorded once. The J gene is TRBJ1-2, the V gene TRBV5-6, with D possibly being TRBD1 (5 bases). CDR1 and CDR2 (germline): SGHDT, YYEEEE. CDR3 length: 15 residues. V lost 4 bases and J lost 4, with 17 bases in between. The CDR3 region has the DNA TGTGCCAGCAGCCCCGGATTAATCCAGGGCTATGGCTACACCTTC. Amino acid sequence: CASSPGLIQGYGYTF.

In this sample, this clone turned up once. J is TRBJ2-7 and V is TRBV7-2; perhaps TRBD2 as D (6 bases). Germline loops: CDR1 SGHTA, CDR2 FQGNSA. The CDR3 totals 15 residues. V lost 2 bases, J lost 0 bases, and 11 bases lay in between. The CDR3 region is CASSLQGGDSYEQYF. In DNA form, the CDR3 reads TGTGCCAGCAGCTTACAAGGAGGGGACTCCTACGAGCAGTACTTC.

This rearrangement joins TRBV5-1 to TRBJ2-7; the D gene is possibly TRBD1 (5 bases). The V and J ends lost 4 bases and 3 bases respectively, with 17 bases between them. Per germline, CDR1 SGHRS and CDR2 YFSETQ. This CDR3 has 15 amino acids. The CDR3 is CASSLFGQGNYEQYF. The CDR3 DNA reads as TGCGCCAGCAGCCTTTTTGGGCAGGGAAACTACGAGCAGTACTTC.

The rearrangement links TRBV7-9 to TRBJ1-6; D is possibly TRBD1 (6 bases). The CDR3 is made up of 16 amino acids. Germline values: CDR1 SEHNR, CDR2 FQNEAQ (reference sequence). The V gene lost 5 bases and the J gene lost 3 bases, with 14 bases spanning the gap. The CDR3 reads CASSEGQGFYNSPLHF. Here the CDR3 DNA reads TGTGCCAGCAGCGAAGGGCAGGGGTTCTATAATTCACCCCTCCACTTT.

This chain connects TRBV12-3 or TRBV12-4 to TRBJ2-5; TRBD1 aligns across 8 bases. The CDR3 spans 13 residues. V shed 5 bases and J 4 bases; nucleotides not matched to a gene: 3. CDR3 loop: CASSVQGGETQYF. For the CDR3, the DNA is TGTGCCAGCAGTGTACAGGGGGGAGAGACCCAGTACTTC.

J is TRBJ2-3 and V is TRBV30, with D maybe TRBD2 (7 bases). Germline V gene sequence: CDR1 GTSNPN, CDR2 SVGIG (reference sequence). V lost 3 bases and J 4 bases, leaving 20 bases between the germline ends. This CDR3 region has 16 residues. The CDR3 spells CAWRFKRGGRADTQYF. Written as DNA, the CDR3 is TGTGCCTGGAGATTTAAAAGAGGGGGGAGGGCAGATACGCAGTATTTT.